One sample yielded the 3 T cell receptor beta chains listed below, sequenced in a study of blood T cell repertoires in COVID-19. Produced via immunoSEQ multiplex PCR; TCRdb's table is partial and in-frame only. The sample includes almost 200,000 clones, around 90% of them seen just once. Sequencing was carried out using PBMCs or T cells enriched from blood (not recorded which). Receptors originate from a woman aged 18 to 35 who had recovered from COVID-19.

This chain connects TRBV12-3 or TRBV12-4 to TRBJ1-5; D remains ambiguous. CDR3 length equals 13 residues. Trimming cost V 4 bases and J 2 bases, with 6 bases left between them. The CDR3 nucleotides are TGTGCCAGCAGTTATCAGGGCAATCAGCCCCAGCATTTT. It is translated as CASSYQGNQPQHF.

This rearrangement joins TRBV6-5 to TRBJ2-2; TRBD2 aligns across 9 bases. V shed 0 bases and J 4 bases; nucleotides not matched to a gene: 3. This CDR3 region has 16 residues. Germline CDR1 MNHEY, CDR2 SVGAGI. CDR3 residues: CASSYSKAGGTGELFF. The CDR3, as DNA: TGTGCCAGCAGTTACTCAAAAGCGGGGGGCACCGGGGAGCTGTTTTTT.

CDR3 sequence: CASSGTGTVFEKLFF. In DNA, the CDR3 is TGCGCCAGCAGCGGAACAGGGACGGTTTTTGAAAAACTGTTTTTT. The rearrangement uses TRBV5-1 and TRBJ1-4; D perhaps matches TRBD1 (6 bases). Germline CDR1 reads SGHRS; CDR2 reads YFSETQ. V gave up 4 bases and J gave up 7 bases, with 17 bases separating them. The CDR3 is 15 residues long.